In this sample, the clone carrying this T cell receptor beta chain turned up once. Its specificity is unknown. This sample is part of a study of cytomegalovirus exposure and HLA in healthy donors. Overall study: Roughly 80% of roughly 400 genotyped donors fell in the Caucasian-associated ancestry cluster. Notes on the study in general: Among TCR sequences, most were rare, though some public TCRs appeared in many donors.

The CDR3 runs to 13 residues. Trimming stripped 2 bases from V and 2 bases from J, with 7 bases between. The V gene's germline CDR1 is SNHLY and CDR2 FYNNEI. With 60 Vbeta and 13 Jbeta primers, the PCR was carried out. The table came from immunoSEQ multiplex PCR; TCRdb's copy has only in-frame clones and leaves some out. The sample records some 140,000 clones, roughly 77% being singletons. This chain connects TRBV2 to TRBJ2-7; D is unclear. The sequencing input was PBMCs. This clonotype was sampled from a female donor in good health and CMV-seronegative. CDR3 residues: CASSELRAYEQYF. CDR3 sequence (DNA): TGTGCCAGCAGTGAACTACGGGCCTACGAGCAGTACTTC.